This TCR beta chain was documented in a study of shared clonotypes between healthy human individuals. Study background: Each donor's CD4 naive and CD4 memory cells filled three plates apiece, CD8 naive two, and CD8 memory one. Broader study findings: Among the subsets, naive ones generally showed larger estimated richness than memory ones. When compared with the clonotypes that were shared by all four sorted-subset donors, the non-shared clonotypes turned out to have lower generation probabilities.

At deep level, the assay was performed. TCRdb keeps only in-frame clones here, not all; method: immunoSEQ multiplex PCR. The sample holds 650,000 to 800,000 clones, 55% to 75% seen once. Comments on this clone: Its antigen is currently unknown.

Sequencing was done on a sample of memory CD4+ T cells sorted from blood. The subset here: CD45RA-negative fraction. The source is a woman in her twenties or thirties in good health.

The CDR3 DNA sequence: TGTGCCAGCAGTCTAGGTCTGGCGGGGCGCTACGAGCAGTACTTC. This encodes CASSLGLAGRYEQYF. The chain couples TRBV28 to TRBJ2-7; a weak D match, TRBD2 (6 bases). Germline CDR1 and CDR2: MDHEN and SYDVKM. The CDR3 has 15 amino acids. The V end was cut by 5 bases, the J end by 3 bases, with 17 bases between.